This is a list of T cell receptor beta chains from one sample in a study of T cell repertoires in cytomegalovirus infection. A single record per CDR3 protein comes from TCRdb applying MiXCR to the reads. The sample consists of some 440,000 distinct CDR3 sequences, under 40% of them appearing once. The specimen sequenced was PBMCs. These receptors were taken from a human donor in good health (CMV status not recorded). Some clones in this sample may be carry-over from other donors' samples. Each CDR3 is given with its conserved first and last residue. D genes are given only for firm matches. Not all rows give a size; the values are once, few, many and, for expanded clones, a class.

v_call	clone_size	d_call	j_call	cdr3_aa	cdr3_nt
TRBV18	few	NA	TRBJ1-1	CASSPPGRPMNTEAFF	TGTGCCAGCTCACCCCCGGGCAGACCCATGAACACTGAAGCTTTCTTT
TRBV7-9	few	NA	TRBJ1-1	CASRGDSEAFF	TGTGCCAGCCGGGGGGATTCTGAAGCTTTCTTT
TRBV6-1	few	NA	TRBJ1-5	CASNPGGTNNQPQHF	TGTGCCAGCAACCCTGGGGGGACCAACAATCAGCCCCAGCATTTT
TRBV12-3/TRBV12-4	many	NA	TRBJ2-5	CASTRYSQETQYF	TGTGCCAGCACGCGGTACTCCCAAGAGACCCAGTACTTC
TRBV6-5	NA	NA	TRBJ2-2	CASSPENPTGELFF	TGTGCCAGCAGTCCAGAAAACCCCACCGGGGAGCTGTTTTTT
TRBV5-6	NA	NA	TRBJ2-7	CASSQEGLPSNEQYF	TGTGCCAGCAGCCAGGAGGGACTTCCTTCGAACGAGCAGTACTTC
TRBV4-3	few	NA	TRBJ1-4	CASSQRDGGNEKLFF	TGCGCCAGCAGCCAAAGGGATGGTGGTAATGAAAAACTGTTTTTT
TRBV10-2	NA	TRBD1	TRBJ1-2	CASRGQASYGYTF	TGCGCCAGCAGGGGACAGGCTAGCTATGGCTACACCTTC
TRBV19	NA	TRBD2	TRBJ2-5	CASSSTSGGQETQYF	TGTGCCAGTAGTAGCACTAGCGGGGGCCAAGAGACCCAGTACTTC
TRBV5-1	few	NA	TRBJ1-1	CASSPMGLNTEAFF	TGCGCCAGCAGCCCAATGGGCTTGAACACTGAAGCTTTCTTT
TRBV4-2	few	NA	TRBJ2-7	CASSQDPAGPEQYF	TGTGCCAGCAGCCAAGATCCGGCAGGGCCCGAGCAGTACTTC
TRBV7-6	few	TRBD1	TRBJ1-6	CASSLAVGQEINSPLHF	TGTGCCAGCAGCTTAGCGGTGGGACAGGAGATTAATTCACCCCTCCACTTT
TRBV28	NA	TRBD1	TRBJ1-5	CASRIQGARRNQPQHF	TGTGCCAGCAGGATACAGGGGGCAAGGCGCAATCAGCCCCAGCATTTT
TRBV9	NA	TRBD1	TRBJ1-2	CASSVGQGASGYTF	TGTGCCAGCAGCGTAGGACAGGGGGCAAGTGGCTACACCTTC
TRBV10-3	few	NA	TRBJ1-5	CAISEAGRNQPQHF	TGTGCCATCAGTGAGGCAGGTCGGAATCAGCCCCAGCATTTT
TRBV7-2	NA	TRBD1	TRBJ2-2	CASSWDSGGELFF	TGTGCCAGCAGCTGGGACAGCGGAGGGGAGCTGTTTTTT
TRBV15	NA	NA	TRBJ1-5	CATSTKTGIGNQPQHF	TGTGCCACCAGCACGAAAACAGGGATCGGCAATCAGCCCCAGCATTTT
TRBV12-5	NA	NA	TRBJ1-1	CASGPSEPMNTEAFF	TGTGCTAGTGGTCCCAGCGAACCGATGAACACTGAAGCTTTCTTT
TRBV29-1	few	NA	TRBJ2-3	CSVQTGQSQDTQYF	TGCAGCGTTCAAACAGGGCAATCACAGGATACGCAGTATTTT
TRBV14	once	NA	TRBJ2-7	CASSQRGVFGYEQYF	TGTGCCAGCAGCCAGCGAGGGGTTTTCGGGTACGAGCAGTACTTC